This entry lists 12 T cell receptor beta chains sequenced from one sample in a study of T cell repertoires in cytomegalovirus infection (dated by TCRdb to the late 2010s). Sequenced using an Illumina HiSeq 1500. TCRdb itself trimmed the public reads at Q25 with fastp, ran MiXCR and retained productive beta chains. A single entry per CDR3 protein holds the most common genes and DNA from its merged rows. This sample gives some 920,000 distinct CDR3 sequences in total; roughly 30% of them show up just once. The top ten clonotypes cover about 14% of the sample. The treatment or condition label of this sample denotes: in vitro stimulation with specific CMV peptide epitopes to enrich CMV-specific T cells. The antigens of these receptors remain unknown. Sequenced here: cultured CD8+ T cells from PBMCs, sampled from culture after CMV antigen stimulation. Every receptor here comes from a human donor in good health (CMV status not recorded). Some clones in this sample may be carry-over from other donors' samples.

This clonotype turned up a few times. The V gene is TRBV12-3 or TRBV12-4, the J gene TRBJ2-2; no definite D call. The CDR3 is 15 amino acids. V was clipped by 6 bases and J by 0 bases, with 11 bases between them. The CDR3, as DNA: TGTGCCAGCAGCCTGACAATCGCGAACACCGGGGAGCTGTTTTTT. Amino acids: CASSLTIANTGELFF.

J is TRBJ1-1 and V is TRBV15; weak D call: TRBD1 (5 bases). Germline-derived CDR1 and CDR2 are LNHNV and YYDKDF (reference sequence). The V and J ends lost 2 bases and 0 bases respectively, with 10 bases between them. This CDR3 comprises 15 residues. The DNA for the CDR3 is TGTGCCACCAGCAGATCACAGGCGTTGAACACTGAAGCTTTCTTT. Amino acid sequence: CATSRSQALNTEAFF. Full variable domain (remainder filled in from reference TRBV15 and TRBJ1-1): DAMVIQNPRYQVTQFGKPVTLSCSQTLNHNVMYWYQQKSSQAPKLLFHYYDKDFNNEADTPDNFQSRRPNTSFCFLDIRSPGLGDTAMYLCATSRSQALNTEAFFGQGTRLTVV.

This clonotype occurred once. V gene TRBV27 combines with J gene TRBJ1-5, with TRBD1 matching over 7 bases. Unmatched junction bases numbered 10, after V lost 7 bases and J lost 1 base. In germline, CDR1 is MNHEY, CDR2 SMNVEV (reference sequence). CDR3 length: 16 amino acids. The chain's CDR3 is CASKGDGTASNQPQHF. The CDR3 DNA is TGTGCCAGCAAAGGGGACGGGACAGCGAGCAATCAGCCCCAGCATTTT.

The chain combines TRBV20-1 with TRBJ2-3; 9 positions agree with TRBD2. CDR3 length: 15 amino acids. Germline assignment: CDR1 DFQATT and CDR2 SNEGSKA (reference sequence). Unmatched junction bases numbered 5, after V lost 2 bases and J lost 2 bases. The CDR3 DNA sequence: TGCAGTGCTAGACTAGCGGGGAAGTTCACAGATACGCAGTATTTT. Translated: CSARLAGKFTDTQYF.

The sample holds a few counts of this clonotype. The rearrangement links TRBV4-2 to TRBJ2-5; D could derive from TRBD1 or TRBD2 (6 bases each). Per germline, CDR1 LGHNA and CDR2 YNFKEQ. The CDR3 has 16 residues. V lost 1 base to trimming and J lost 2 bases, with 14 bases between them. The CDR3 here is CASSQAQTGGQETQYF. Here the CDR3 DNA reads TGTGCCAGCAGCCAAGCTCAGACAGGAGGGCAAGAGACCCAGTACTTC.

The CDR3 protein is CASSPWVGETQYF. CDR3 in DNA: TGTGCCAGCAGCCCCTGGGTTGGAGAGACCCAGTACTTC. The V gene is TRBV12-3 or TRBV12-4, the J gene TRBJ2-5; D ambiguous. V shed 6 bases and J shed 4 bases, with 12 bases lying between them. The CDR3 runs to 13 residues.

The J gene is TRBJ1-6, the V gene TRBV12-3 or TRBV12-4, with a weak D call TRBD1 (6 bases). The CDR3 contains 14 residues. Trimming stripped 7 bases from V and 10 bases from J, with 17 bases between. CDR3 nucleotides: TGTGCCAGCAAGGGGGACGGGGGAGACTCACCCCTCCACTTT. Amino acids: CASKGDGGDSPLHF.

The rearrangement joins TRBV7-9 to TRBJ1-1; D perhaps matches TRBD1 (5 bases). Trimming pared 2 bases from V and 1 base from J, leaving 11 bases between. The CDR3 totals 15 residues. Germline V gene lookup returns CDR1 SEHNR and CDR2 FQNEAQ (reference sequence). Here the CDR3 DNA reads TGTGCCAGCAGCTTACCCAGAGGGGAGAACACTGAAGCTTTCTTT. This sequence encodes CASSLPRGENTEAFF.

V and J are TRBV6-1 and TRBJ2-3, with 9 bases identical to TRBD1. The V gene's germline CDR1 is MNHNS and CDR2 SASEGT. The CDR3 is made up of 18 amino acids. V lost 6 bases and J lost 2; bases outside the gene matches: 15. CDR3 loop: CASSRLPFRDRDTDTQYF. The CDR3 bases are TGTGCCAGCAGCCGCCTACCATTCCGGGACAGGGACACAGATACGCAGTATTTT.

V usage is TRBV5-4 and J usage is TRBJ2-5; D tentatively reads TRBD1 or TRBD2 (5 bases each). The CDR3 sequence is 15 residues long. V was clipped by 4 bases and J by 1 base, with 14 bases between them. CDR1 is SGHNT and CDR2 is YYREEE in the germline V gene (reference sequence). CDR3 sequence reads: CASSTPGRLQETQYF. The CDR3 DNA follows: TGTGCCAGCAGCACGCCGGGACGGCTCCAAGAGACCCAGTACTTC.

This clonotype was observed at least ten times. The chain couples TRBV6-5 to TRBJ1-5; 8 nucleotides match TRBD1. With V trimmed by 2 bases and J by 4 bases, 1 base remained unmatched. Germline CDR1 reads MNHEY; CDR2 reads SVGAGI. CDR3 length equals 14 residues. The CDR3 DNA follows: TGTGCCAGCAGTTACCGGACAGGGAATCAGCCCCAGCATTTT. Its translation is CASSYRTGNQPQHF.

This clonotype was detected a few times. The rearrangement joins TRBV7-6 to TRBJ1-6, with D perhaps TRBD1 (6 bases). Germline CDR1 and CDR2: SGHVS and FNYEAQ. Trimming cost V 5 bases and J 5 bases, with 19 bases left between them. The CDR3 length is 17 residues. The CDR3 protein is CASSGGEGGPHNSPLHF. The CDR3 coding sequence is TGTGCCAGCAGCGGGGGTGAGGGGGGGCCTCATAATTCACCCCTCCACTTT.